These T cell receptor beta chains were read from a single sample in a study of T cells expressing NK-cell markers. TCRdb reprocessed the 5' RACE reads and keeps a single row for each CDR3 protein, giving no DNA. This sample contains about 460,000 distinct CDR3 sequences. Sequencing was done on a sample of blood T cells: a sorted CD56 or NKG2C T cell subset, CD4+ or CD8+ T cells, or bulk PBMC T cells (not recorded which). The receptors were sampled from a woman in her forties or fifties in good health. CDR3s include the opening cysteine and the closing phenylalanine or tryptophan.

TRBV5-4,TRBJ2-1,CASSLDKGRGTYNEQFF
TRBV7-9,TRBJ1-1,CASSSRQGGTEAFF
TRBV27,TRBJ2-5,CASSRYGQETQYF
TRBV6-4,TRBJ2-2,CASSESDYTGELFF
TRBV25-1,TRBJ1-2,CASSEGRGLRHTF
TRBV7-9,TRBJ2-5,CASSLGPFGETQYF
TRBV12-3/TRBV12-4,TRBJ1-5,CASSFGRISNQPQHF
TRBV6-1,TRBJ2-5,CASNGRRQGSGRPQVRGETQYF
TRBV2,TRBJ2-2,CASKVRNTGELFF
TRBV11-2,TRBJ2-3,CASSLEGGLTDTQYF
TRBV28,TRBJ2-1,CASELAGVNEQFF
TRBV6-5,TRBJ2-5,CASKIAGGRETQYF
TRBV12-3/TRBV12-4,TRBJ2-2,CASSFRAKSTGELFF
TRBV12-3/TRBV12-4,TRBJ2-1,CASSSGRGREQFF
TRBV5-1,TRBJ1-4,CASSLVGGGYEKLFF
TRBV20-1,TRBJ2-1,CSASRGRVEQFF
TRBV12-3/TRBV12-4,TRBJ2-2,CASSPGTGRTGELFF
TRBV15,TRBJ2-2,CATQGSGRVTGELFF
TRBV20-1,TRBJ2-2,CSARSDSHGSGELFF
TRBV2,TRBJ1-2,CASSETAASGYTF
TRBV20-1,TRBJ2-3,CSATTGTRSTDTQYF
TRBV20-1,TRBJ2-5,CSVKGGGNTAQYF
TRBV6-2/TRBV6-3,TRBJ2-1,CASGTTGSYNEQFF
TRBV28,TRBJ2-3,CASSLKIQGIRFF
TRBV7-3,TRBJ1-1,CASSVSANTEAFF
TRBV19,TRBJ2-1,CASSMTGTYNEQFF
TRBV29-1,TRBJ2-2,CSGREGLGGELFF
TRBV20-1,TRBJ2-1,CSARGPRAGISYNEQFF